This TCR beta chain derives from a study of long-term antiretroviral therapy in people with HIV. Study results and caveats: HIV repertoires showed narrower CDR3 length ranges than controls.

At survey level, the immunoSEQ assay was run in its v3.0 version. The method was immunoSEQ multiplex PCR; TCRdb's version includes in-frame clones alone and lacks a portion of them. The table records about 33,000 clones, about three quarters of them present only once. There was at least one pre-ART PBMC sample for each donor, plus at least two post-ART PBMC samples. Germline CDR1 SNHLY, CDR2 FYNNEI. Deletions cut 4 bases from V and 4 bases from J, with 10 bases between. This CDR3 region has 13 residues. A word on this clone: Its target is unknown.

The chain employs TRBV2 and TRBJ2-5; tentatively, D is TRBD1 or TRBD2 (5 bases each). The material was unsorted PBMCs, obtained 2 years after starting antiretroviral therapy. This TCR was recovered from a woman aged 50 to 65 with HIV. The CDR3 is CASSVPGTETQYF. The CDR3 DNA follows: TGTGCCAGCAGTGTGCCTGGGACAGAGACCCAGTACTTC.